This record concerns one TCR beta chain sequence. Since no conserved phenylalanine or tryptophan closes the CDR3, a read error is the likely cause. The DNA is omitted, as the CDR3 cannot be located on it reliably, and the CDR3 follows TCRdb's listing. The sample is drawn from a study of shared clonotypes between healthy human individuals. Termini included, the CDR3 measures 12 amino acids. CDR1 is SGHTA, CDR2 FQGNSA, per germline. TCRdb's table, derived via immunoSEQ multiplex PCR, lists solely in-frame clones and lacks some. The table shows over 2 million clones, with under 95% occurring only once. Sequences were obtained from naive CD4+ T cells from PBMCs. Regarding subset: CD45RA+ positively selected. The receptor comes from a man in his late teens or twenties in good health. Some clones in this sample may be carry-over from other donors' samples. The gene calls are TRBV7-2 and TRBJ1-3. The CDR3 protein is CASSLNDGRWSS.